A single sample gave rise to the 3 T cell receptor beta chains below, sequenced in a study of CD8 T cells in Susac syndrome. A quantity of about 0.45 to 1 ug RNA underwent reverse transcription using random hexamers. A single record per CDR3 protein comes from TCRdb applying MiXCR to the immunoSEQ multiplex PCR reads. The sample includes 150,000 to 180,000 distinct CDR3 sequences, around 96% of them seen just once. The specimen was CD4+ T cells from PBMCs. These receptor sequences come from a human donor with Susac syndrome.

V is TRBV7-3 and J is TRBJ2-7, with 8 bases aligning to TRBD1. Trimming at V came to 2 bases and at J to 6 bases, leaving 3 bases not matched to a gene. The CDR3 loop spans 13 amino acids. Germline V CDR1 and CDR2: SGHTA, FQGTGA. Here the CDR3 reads CASSLGQGLEQYF. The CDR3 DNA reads TGTGCCAGCAGCTTAGGACAGGGCCTCGAGCAGTACTTC.

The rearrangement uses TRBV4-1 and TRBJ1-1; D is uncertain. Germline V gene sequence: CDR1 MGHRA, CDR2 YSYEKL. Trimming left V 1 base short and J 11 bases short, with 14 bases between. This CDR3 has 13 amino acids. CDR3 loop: CASSQGVKEMAFF. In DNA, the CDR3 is TGCGCCAGCAGCCAAGGAGTGAAGGAGATGGCTTTCTTT.

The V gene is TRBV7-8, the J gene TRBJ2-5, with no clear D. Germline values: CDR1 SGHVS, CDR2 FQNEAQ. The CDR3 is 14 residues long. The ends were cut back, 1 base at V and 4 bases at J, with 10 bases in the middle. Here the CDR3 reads CASSLELGTETQYF. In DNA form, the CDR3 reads TGTGCCAGCAGCTTAGAATTGGGAACAGAGACCCAGTACTTC.